This T cell receptor beta chain comes out of a study of beta chain features in type 1 diabetes. The wider study: Patients looked much like healthy donors when it came to age, gender and cell yields. Across the samples, some 99 million sorted cells were examined in total. General study points: TCRB CDR3 length was moderately but significantly reduced in all four CD4+ subsets of Type 1 diabetes patients. Equally in patients and controls, PCR might preferentially amplify shorter templates. The VDJ junctions of type 1 diabetes patients carried fewer insertions and more deletions.

Isolated RNA was reverse transcribed in full, so expressed TCRB transcripts were sequenced. TCRdb keeps only in-frame clones here, not all; method: immunoSEQ multiplex PCR. The data hold roughly 250,000 clones, with about 20% observed a single time. CDR3 length equals 13 residues. Per the germline V gene, CDR1 is SQVTM and CDR2 is ANQGSEA. The ends lost 3 bases at V and 15 bases at J; junction bases unmatched: 13. As for this clone: What it recognizes is unknown.

The chain recombines TRBV29-1 with TRBJ2-1; 8 bases are a match to TRBD2. Sequencing was performed on naive CD4+ T cells from blood. This sequence was found in a woman in her thirties or forties with type 1 diabetes. CDR3 amino acids: CSVEGAGGTGRFF. CDR3 DNA sequence: TGCAGCGTTGAGGGGGCGGGAGGAACAGGTCGGTTCTTC.